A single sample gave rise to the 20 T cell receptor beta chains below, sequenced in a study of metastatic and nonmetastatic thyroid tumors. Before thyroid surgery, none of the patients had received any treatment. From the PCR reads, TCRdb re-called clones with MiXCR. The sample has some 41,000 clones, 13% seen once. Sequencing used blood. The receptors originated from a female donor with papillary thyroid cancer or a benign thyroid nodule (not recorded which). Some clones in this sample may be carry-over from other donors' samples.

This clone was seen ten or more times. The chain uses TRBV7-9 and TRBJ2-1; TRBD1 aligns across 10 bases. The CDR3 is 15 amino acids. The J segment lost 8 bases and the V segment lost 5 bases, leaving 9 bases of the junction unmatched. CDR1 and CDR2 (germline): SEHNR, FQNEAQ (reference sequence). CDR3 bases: TGTGCCAGCAGCCTTCGACAGGGGGCTTGGGATGAGCAGTTCTTC. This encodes CASSLRQGAWDEQFF.

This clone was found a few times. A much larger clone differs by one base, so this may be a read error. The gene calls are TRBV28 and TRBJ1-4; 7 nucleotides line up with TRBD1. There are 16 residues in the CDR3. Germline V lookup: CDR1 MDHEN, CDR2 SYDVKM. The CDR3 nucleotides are TGTGCCAACAGTTTTGATCTGGGACAGCAAAATGAAAAACTGTTTTTT. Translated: CANSFDLGQQNEKLFF.

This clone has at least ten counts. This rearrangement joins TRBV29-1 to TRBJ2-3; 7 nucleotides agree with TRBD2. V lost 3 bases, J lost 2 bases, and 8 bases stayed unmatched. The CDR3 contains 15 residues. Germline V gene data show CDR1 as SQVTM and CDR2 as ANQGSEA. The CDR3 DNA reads TGCAGCGTTGAGGGTTTAGCGGGTCCCACAGATACGCAGTATTTT. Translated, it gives CSVEGLAGPTDTQYF.

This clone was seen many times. The CDR3 sequence is CASRLLGLPYEQYF. CDR3 bases: TGTGCCAGCAGGCTCCTCGGACTCCCCTACGAGCAGTACTTC. The genes are TRBV6-2 or TRBV6-3 and TRBJ2-7, with a weak D call TRBD2 (5 bases). Germline-derived CDR1 and CDR2 are MNHEY and SVGEGT. Trimming removed 6 bases at V and 2 bases at J, with 14 bases between. This CDR3 is built from 14 residues.

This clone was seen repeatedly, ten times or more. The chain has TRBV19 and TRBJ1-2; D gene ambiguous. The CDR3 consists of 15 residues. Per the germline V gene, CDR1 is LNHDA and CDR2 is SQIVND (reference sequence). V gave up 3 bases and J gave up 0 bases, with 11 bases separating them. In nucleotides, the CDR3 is TGTGCCAGTAGTATGGAGCCGGGAACTAACTATGGCTACACCTTC. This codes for CASSMEPGTNYGYTF. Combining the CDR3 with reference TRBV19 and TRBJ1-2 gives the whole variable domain DGGITQSPKYLFRKEGQNVTLSCEQNLNHDAMYWYRQDPGQGLRLIYYSQIVNDFQKGDIAEGYSVSREKKESFPLTVTSAQKNPTAFYLCASSMEPGTNYGYTFGSGTRLTVV.

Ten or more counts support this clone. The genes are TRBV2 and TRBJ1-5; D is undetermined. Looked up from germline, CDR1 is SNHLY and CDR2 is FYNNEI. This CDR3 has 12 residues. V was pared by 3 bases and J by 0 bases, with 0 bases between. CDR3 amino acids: CASSDSNQPQHF. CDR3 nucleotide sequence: TGTGCCAGCAGTGATAGCAATCAGCCCCAGCATTTT.

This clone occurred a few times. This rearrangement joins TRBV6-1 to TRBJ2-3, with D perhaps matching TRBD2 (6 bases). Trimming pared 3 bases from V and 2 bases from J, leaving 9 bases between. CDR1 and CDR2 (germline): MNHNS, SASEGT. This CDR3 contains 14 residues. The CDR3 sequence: CASSDREFTDTQYF. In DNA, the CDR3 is TGTGCCAGCAGTGATCGGGAGTTCACAGATACGCAGTATTTT.

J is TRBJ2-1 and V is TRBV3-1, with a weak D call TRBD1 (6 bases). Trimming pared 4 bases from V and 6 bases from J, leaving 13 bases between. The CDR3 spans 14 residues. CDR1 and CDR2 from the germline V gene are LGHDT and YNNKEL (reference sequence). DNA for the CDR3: TGTGCCAGCAGCCCACTACAGGGAAGCAATGAGCAGTTCTTC. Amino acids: CASSPLQGSNEQFF.

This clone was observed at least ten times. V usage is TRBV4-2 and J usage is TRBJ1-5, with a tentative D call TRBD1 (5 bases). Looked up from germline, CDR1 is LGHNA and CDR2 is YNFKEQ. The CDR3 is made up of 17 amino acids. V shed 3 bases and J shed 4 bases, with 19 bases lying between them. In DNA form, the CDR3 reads TGTGCCAGCAGCCACGACGTAGTAGGACAACCTAATCAGCCCCAGCATTTT. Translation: CASSHDVVGQPNQPQHF.

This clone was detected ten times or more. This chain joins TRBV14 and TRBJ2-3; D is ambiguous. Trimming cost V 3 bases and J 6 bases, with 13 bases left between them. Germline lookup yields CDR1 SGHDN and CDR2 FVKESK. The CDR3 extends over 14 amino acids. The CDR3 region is CASSHLVRPDTQYF. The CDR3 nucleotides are TGTGCCAGCAGCCATTTGGTCCGCCCTGATACGCAGTATTTT.

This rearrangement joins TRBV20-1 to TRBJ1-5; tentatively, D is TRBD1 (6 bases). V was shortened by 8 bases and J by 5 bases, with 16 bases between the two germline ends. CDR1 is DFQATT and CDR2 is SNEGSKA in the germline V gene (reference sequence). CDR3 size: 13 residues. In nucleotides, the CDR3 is TGCAGTTCTCGAGAGGGGGTAGATCAGCCCCAGCATTTT. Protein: CSSREGVDQPQHF.

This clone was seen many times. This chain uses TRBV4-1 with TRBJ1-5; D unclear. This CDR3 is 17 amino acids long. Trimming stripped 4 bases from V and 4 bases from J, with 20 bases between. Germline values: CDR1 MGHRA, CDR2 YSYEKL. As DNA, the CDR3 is TGCGCCAGCAGCCTAGTGGAGGTTGTGGGAACTAATCAGCCCCAGCATTTT. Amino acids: CASSLVEVVGTNQPQHF.

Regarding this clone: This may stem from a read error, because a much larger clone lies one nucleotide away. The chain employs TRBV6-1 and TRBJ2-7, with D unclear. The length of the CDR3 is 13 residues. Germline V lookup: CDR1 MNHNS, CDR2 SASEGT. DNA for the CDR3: TGTGCCAGCAGCGCCCTAGGGTGCTACGGGCAGTACTTC. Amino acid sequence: CASSALGCYGQYF.

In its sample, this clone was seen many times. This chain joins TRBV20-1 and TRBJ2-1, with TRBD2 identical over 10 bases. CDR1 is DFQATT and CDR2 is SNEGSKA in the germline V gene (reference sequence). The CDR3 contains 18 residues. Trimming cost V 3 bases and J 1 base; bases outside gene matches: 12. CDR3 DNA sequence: TGCAGTGCTAGGGGAGGGCTAGCGGGAGTCTTGTCCTACAATGAGCAGTTCTTC. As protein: CSARGGLAGVLSYNEQFF.

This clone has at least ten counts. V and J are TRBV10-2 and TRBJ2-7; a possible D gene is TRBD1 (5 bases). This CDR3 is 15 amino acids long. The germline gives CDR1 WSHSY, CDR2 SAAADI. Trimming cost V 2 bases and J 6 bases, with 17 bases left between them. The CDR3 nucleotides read TGCGCCAGCAGTGAGCTCACTCAGGGCCGCGGCGAGCAGTACTTC. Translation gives CASSELTQGRGEQYF.

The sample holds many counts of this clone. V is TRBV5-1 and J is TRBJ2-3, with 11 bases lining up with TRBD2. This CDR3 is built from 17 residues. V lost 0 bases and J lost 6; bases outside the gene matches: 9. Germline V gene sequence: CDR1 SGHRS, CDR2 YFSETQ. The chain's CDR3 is CASSLDPSGRRVDTQYF. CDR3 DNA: TGCGCCAGCAGCTTGGATCCTAGCGGGAGGAGGGTGGATACGCAGTATTTT.

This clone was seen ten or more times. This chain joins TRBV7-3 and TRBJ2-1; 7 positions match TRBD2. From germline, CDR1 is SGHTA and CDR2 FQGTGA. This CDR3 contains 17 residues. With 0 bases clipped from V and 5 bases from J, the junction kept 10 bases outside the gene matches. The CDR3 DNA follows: TGTGCCAGCAGCTTAACTGAGGCGGGAGTGGTCAACAATGAGCAGTTCTTC. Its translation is CASSLTEAGVVNNEQFF.

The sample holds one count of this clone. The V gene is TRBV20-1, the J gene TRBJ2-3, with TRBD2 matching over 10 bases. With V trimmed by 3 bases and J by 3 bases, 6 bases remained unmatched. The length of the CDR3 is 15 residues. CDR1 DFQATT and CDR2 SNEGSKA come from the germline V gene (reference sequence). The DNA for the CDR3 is TGCAGTGCTAGTAGGACTAGCGGAGGAACAGATACGCAGTATTTT. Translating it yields CSASRTSGGTDTQYF.

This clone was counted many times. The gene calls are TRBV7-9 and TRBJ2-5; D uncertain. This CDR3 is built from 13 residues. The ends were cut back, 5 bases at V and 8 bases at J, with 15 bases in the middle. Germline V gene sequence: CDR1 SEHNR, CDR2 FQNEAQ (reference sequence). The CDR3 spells CASSLPLETTQYF. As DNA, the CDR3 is TGTGCCAGCAGCCTCCCTTTAGAGACTACCCAGTACTTC.

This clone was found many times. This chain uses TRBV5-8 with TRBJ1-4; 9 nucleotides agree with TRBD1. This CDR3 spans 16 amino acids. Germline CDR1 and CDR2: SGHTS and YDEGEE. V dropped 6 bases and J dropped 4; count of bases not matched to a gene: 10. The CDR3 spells CASIADRGGRNEKLFF. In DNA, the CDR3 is TGTGCCAGCATCGCGGACAGGGGAGGCCGTAATGAAAAACTGTTTTTT.